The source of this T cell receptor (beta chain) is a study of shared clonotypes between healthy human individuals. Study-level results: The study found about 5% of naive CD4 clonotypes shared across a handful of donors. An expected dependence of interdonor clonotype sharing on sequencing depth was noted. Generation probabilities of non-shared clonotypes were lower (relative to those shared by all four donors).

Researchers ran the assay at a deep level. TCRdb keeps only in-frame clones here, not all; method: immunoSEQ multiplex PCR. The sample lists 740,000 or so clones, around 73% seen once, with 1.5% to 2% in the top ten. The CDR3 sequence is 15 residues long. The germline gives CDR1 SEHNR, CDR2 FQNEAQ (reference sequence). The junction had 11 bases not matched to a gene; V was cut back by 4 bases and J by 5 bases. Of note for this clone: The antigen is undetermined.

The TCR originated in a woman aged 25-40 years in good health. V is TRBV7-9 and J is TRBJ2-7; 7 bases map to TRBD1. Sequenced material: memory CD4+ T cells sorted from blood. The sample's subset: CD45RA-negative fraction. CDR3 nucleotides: TGTGCCAGCAGCTACTACGACAGGGCTCTGAACGAGCAGTACTTC. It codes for CASSYYDRALNEQYF.